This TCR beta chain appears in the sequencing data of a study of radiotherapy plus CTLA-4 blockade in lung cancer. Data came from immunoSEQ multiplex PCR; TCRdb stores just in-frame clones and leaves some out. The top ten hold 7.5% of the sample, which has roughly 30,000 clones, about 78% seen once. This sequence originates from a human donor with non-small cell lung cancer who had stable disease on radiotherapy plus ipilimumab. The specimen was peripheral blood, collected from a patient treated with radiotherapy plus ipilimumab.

CDR3 protein: CACTRTGRNEKLFF. CDR3 DNA sequence: TGTGCCTGCACCCGGACAGGGCGGAATGAAAAACTGTTTTTT. V usage is TRBV30 and J usage is TRBJ1-4; 8 nucleotides match TRBD1. The length of the CDR3 is 14 residues. After removal of 6 bases from V and 5 bases from J, the junction contained 8 bases not matched to a gene. Germline CDR1 GTSNPN, CDR2 SVGIG (reference sequence).